This is a list of T cell receptor beta chains from one sample in a study of post-analysis software for immune sequencing data. TCRdb recomputed calls from the PCR reads with MiXCR, one row per CDR3 protein. In the table there are hundreds of thousands of distinct CDR3 sequences, approximately 53% of which are singletons. Sequencing used blood. The receptors shown here come from a girl between 10 and 17 years old with multiple sclerosis. CDR3s include the opening cysteine and the closing phenylalanine or tryptophan. A D gene is named only where the DNA matches it firmly. Clone size, where shown, is once, few, many, or a class for clones that have expanded.

D gene | clone size | J gene | V gene | CDR3 protein | CDR3 DNA
- | few | TRBJ2-7 | TRBV12-5 | CASGLVYEQYF | TGTGCTAGTGGTTTGGTGTACGAGCAGTACTTC
- | - | TRBJ2-7 | TRBV4-1 | CASSQDGGSGYEQYF | TGCGCCAGCAGCCAAGATGGAGGATCAGGCTACGAGCAGTACTTC
TRBD1 | - | TRBJ1-5 | TRBV2 | CASRRQGAISNQPQHF | TGTGCCAGCAGGAGACAGGGAGCCATTAGCAATCAGCCCCAGCATTTT
TRBD1 | few | TRBJ2-5 | TRBV29-1 | CSAKGQVEETQYF | TGCAGCGCCAAGGGACAGGTAGAAGAGACCCAGTACTTC
- | once | TRBJ2-7 | TRBV2 | CASSASEAEQYF | TGTGCCAGCAGTGCATCAGAGGCCGAGCAGTACTTC
- | few | TRBJ2-4 | TRBV4-1 | CASSQVVGRGSTQYF | TGCGCCAGCAGCCAAGTTGTTGGGCGCGGATCTACCCAGTACTTC
TRBD2 | few | TRBJ2-7 | TRBV20-1 | CSATRTSGVYEQYF | TGCAGTGCTACCCGGACTAGCGGGGTCTACGAGCAGTACTTC
- | few | TRBJ2-3 | TRBV20-1 | CSARLSGDTQYF | TGCAGTGCGCGGCTTAGTGGGGATACGCAGTATTTT
TRBD2 | few | TRBJ2-5 | TRBV7-6 | CASSPTSGPQETQYF | TGTGCCAGCAGCCCCACTAGCGGGCCTCAAGAGACCCAGTACTTC
TRBD2 | few | TRBJ2-3 | TRBV10-2 | CASCLAGDTQYF | TGCGCCAGCTGTCTAGCGGGAGATACGCAGTATTTT
- | - | TRBJ2-5 | TRBV2 | CASRLRKTQYF | TGTGCCAGCCGACTACGAAAGACCCAGTACTTC
- | - | TRBJ1-2 | TRBV6-9 | CASSCRVGNYGYTF | TGTGCCAGCAGTTGCAGGGTAGGAAACTATGGCTACACCTTC
TRBD2 | - | TRBJ2-7 | TRBV20-1 | CSARDKGLANYEQYF | TGCAGTGCTAGAGATAAGGGACTAGCGAATTACGAGCAGTACTTC
- | few | TRBJ2-7 | TRBV7-2 | CASSSLPLYEQYF | TGTGCCAGCAGCTCGTTACCTCTGTACGAGCAGTACTTC
TRBD2 | - | TRBJ2-3 | TRBV5-1 | CASSSGTSGSADTQYF | TGCGCCAGCAGTTCCGGGACTAGCGGGAGTGCAGATACGCAGTATTTT
- | - | TRBJ2-1 | TRBV29-1 | CSVDPGHYNEQFF | TGCAGCGTTGATCCGGGCCACTACAATGAGCAGTTCTTC
TRBD1 | - | TRBJ2-1 | TRBV7-3 | CASSLSRGQGDNEQFF | TGTGCCAGCAGCTTATCACGGGGACAGGGGGACAATGAGCAGTTCTTC
TRBD2 | - | TRBJ2-1 | TRBV10-3 | CAISDPGEGYNEQFF | TGTGCCATCAGTGATCCGGGGGAGGGGTACAATGAGCAGTTCTTC
- | - | TRBJ2-1 | TRBV9 | CASSVAGHNEQFF | TGTGCCAGCAGCGTGGCCGGGCACAATGAGCAGTTCTTC
TRBD1 | few | TRBJ2-7 | TRBV29-1 | CSIGTAPYEQYF | TGCAGCATTGGGACAGCCCCGTACGAGCAGTACTTC
- | - | TRBJ2-1 | TRBV5-1 | CASSLEGTNEQFF | TGCGCCAGCAGCTTAGAAGGGACTAATGAGCAGTTCTTC
TRBD2 | - | TRBJ2-3 | TRBV5-1 | CASSKGLAPFGDTQYF | TGCGCCAGCAGCAAGGGACTAGCCCCATTTGGAGATACGCAGTATTTT
TRBD1 | - | TRBJ1-6 | TRBV10-3 | CAISNTRGSGASPLHF | TGTGCCATCAGTAATACCAGGGGGAGCGGGGCTTCACCCCTCCACTTT
TRBD2 | - | TRBJ2-7 | TRBV20-1 | CSARGVNEQYF | TGCAGTGCTCGGGGGGTAAACGAGCAGTACTTC
- | - | TRBJ2-5 | TRBV4-1 | CASSSLGDLQETQYF | TGCGCCAGCAGCTCCTTGGGGGACCTGCAAGAGACCCAGTACTTC
- | few | TRBJ1-1 | TRBV7-3 | CASSAYRLTTEAFF | TGTGCCAGCAGCGCCTACAGGTTGACCACTGAAGCTTTCTTT
TRBD1 | once | TRBJ1-2 | TRBV7-9 | CASSLSGGGFYGYTF | TGTGCCAGCAGCTTGTCAGGGGGAGGTTTCTATGGCTACACCTTC
TRBD1 | once | TRBJ2-5 | TRBV2 | CASSKQGLDVETQYF | TGTGCCAGCAGCAAACAGGGGTTGGACGTAGAGACCCAGTACTTC
TRBD1 | many | TRBJ2-7 | TRBV14 | CASSQGTGYEQYF | TGCGCCAGCAGCCAGGGGACAGGATACGAGCAGTACTTC
- | few | TRBJ2-1 | TRBV29-1 | CSVRSPLTGTSYNEQFF | TGCAGCGTGCGCTCGCCTCTGACAGGTACCTCCTACAATGAGCAGTTCTTC
TRBD1 | - | TRBJ2-5 | TRBV29-1 | CSAPRGQHGLQYF | TGCAGCGCCCCGAGGGGACAGCACGGCCTCCAGTACTTC
TRBD1 | - | TRBJ2-1 | TRBV29-1 | CSAGEGQGNEQFF | TGCAGCGCCGGTGAGGGACAGGGTAATGAGCAGTTCTTC
- | - | TRBJ2-3 | TRBV11-2 | CASGPGPTDTQYF | TGTGCCAGCGGGCCAGGGCCCACAGATACGCAGTATTTT
- | few | TRBJ2-3 | TRBV2 | CADAEGGGTDTQYF | TGTGCAGACGCGGAAGGGGGGGGTACAGATACGCAGTATTTT
- | few | TRBJ1-2 | TRBV10-3 | CAISETTGGSYGYTF | TGTGCCATCAGTGAAACGACAGGAGGTAGCTATGGCTACACCTTC
- | few | TRBJ1-2 | TRBV3-1 | CASSLRTATRGYTF | TGTGCCAGCAGCCTTAGGACAGCGACTAGGGGCTACACCTTC
TRBD1 | few | TRBJ2-7 | TRBV20-1 | CSARSPQGAPYEQYF | TGCAGTGCTAGGTCTCCGCAGGGGGCTCCCTACGAGCAGTACTTC
TRBD2 | - | TRBJ2-7 | TRBV6-5 | CASRERESRYEQYF | TGTGCCAGCAGAGAGCGGGAGTCAAGGTACGAGCAGTACTTC
- | few | TRBJ1-1 | TRBV11-2 | CASSRAIRARIIMNTEAFF | TGTGCCAGCAGCCGCGCGATTCGTGCTCGAATAATCATGAACACTGAAGCTTTCTTT
TRBD2 | - | TRBJ2-3 | TRBV6-5 | CASSQHSGGVGDTQYF | TGTGCCAGCAGTCAGCATAGCGGGGGGGTCGGGGATACGCAGTATTTT
- | few | TRBJ2-7 | TRBV4-2 | CASSQSNPGQPARRSYEQYF | TGTGCCAGCAGCCAATCAAATCCGGGACAACCCGCTCGACGCTCCTACGAGCAGTACTTC
- | few | TRBJ2-7 | TRBV5-1 | CASSLVQASAYEQYF | TGCGCCAGCAGCTTGGTCCAGGCCTCCGCCTACGAGCAGTACTTC
- | - | TRBJ1-1 | TRBV12-3/TRBV12-4 | CALGRREGTEAFF | TGTGCCCTAGGGAGAAGGGAGGGCACTGAAGCTTTCTTT
- | - | TRBJ1-1 | TRBV6-5 | CASTKGKNTEAFF | TGTGCCAGCACGAAGGGGAAGAACACTGAAGCTTTCTTT
- | - | TRBJ2-1 | TRBV20-1 | CSARAGVGNEQFF | TGCAGTGCTAGAGCGGGAGTAGGTAATGAGCAGTTCTTC
TRBD2 | - | TRBJ2-5 | TRBV5-1 | CASSLSASGEETQYF | TGCGCCAGCAGCTTGTCGGCTAGCGGGGAAGAGACCCAGTACTTC
- | - | TRBJ2-7 | TRBV20-1 | CSARDTQRSYEQYF | TGCAGTGCTAGAGATACGCAGAGATCCTACGAGCAGTACTTC
TRBD1 | - | TRBJ2-7 | TRBV13 | CASSFKPGTVGDEQYF | TGTGCCAGCAGCTTTAAGCCCGGGACAGTGGGCGACGAGCAGTACTTC
TRBD1 | - | TRBJ1-1 | TRBV6-6 | CASSPGQGTRTEAFF | TGTGCCAGCAGTCCGGGACAGGGGACTCGAACTGAAGCTTTCTTT
- | - | TRBJ1-2 | TRBV7-3 | CASSAQNNYGYTF | TGTGCCAGCAGCGCCCAAAATAACTATGGCTACACCTTC
- | - | TRBJ2-1 | TRBV12-3/TRBV12-4 | CASSRSNYEQFF | TGTGCCAGCAGCCGTTCCAATTATGAGCAGTTCTTC